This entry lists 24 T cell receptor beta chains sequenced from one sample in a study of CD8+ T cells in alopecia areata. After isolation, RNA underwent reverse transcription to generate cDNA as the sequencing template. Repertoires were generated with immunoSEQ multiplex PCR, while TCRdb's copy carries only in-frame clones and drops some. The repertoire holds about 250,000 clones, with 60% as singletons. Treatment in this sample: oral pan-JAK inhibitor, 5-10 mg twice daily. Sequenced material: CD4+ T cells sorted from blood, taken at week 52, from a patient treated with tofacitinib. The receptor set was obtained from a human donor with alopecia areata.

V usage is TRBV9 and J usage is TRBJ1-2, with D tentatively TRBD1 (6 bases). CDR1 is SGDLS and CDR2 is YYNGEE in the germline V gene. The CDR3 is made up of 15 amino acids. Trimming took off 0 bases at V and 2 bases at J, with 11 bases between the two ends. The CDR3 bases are TGTGCCAGCAGCGTAGGAGGGAGGGGGAACTATGGCTACACCTTC. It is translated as CASSVGGRGNYGYTF. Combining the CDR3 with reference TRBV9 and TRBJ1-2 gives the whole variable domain DSGVTQTPKHLITATGQRVTLRCSPRSGDLSVYWYQQSLDQGLQFLIQYYNGEERAKGNILERFSAQQFPDLHSELNLSSLELGDSALYFCASSVGGRGNYGYTFGSGTRLTVV.

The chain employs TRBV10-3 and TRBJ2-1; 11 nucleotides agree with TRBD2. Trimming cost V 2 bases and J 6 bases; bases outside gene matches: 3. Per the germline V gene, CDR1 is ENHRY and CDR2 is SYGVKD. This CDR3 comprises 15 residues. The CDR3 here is CAISELAGGGNEQFF. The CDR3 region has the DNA TGTGCCATCAGTGAGCTAGCGGGGGGCGGCAATGAGCAGTTCTTC.

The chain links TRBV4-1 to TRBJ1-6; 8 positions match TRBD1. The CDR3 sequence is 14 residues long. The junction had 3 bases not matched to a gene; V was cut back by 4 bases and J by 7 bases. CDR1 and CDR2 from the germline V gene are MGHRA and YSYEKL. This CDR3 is CASSPGQGNSPLHF. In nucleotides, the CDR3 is TGCGCCAGCAGCCCCGGACAGGGAAATTCACCCCTCCACTTT.

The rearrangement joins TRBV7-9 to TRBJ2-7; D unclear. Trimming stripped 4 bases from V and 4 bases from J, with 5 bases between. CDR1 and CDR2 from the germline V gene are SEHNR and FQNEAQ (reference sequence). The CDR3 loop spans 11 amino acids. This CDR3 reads CASSSVYEQYF. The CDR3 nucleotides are TGTGCCAGCAGCTCGGTATACGAGCAGTACTTC.

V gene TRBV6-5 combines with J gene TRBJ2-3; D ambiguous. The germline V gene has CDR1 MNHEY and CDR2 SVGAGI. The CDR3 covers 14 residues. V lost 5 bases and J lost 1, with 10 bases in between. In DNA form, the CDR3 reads TGTGCCAGCAGTCCTCCGGGTCGCACAGATACGCAGTATTTT. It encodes CASSPPGRTDTQYF.

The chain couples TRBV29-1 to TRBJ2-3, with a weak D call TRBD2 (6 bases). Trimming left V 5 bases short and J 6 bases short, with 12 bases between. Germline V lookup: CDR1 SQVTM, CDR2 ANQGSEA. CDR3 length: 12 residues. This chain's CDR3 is CSVRIAGDTQYF. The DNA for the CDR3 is TGCAGCGTTCGAATCGCGGGGGATACGCAGTATTTT.

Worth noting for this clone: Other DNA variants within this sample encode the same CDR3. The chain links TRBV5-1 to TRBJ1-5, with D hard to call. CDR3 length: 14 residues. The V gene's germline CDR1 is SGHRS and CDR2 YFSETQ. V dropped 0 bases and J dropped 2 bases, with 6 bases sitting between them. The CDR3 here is CASSLEGGNQPQHF. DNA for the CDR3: TGCGCCAGCAGCTTGGAGGGAGGCAATCAGCCCCAGCATTTT.

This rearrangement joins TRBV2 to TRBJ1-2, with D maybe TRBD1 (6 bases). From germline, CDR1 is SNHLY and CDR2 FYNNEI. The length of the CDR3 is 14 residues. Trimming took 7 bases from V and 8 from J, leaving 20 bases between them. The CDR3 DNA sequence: TGTGCCAGCATAAACAACCGGGGGGCGGACGGCTACACCTTC. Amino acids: CASINNRGADGYTF.

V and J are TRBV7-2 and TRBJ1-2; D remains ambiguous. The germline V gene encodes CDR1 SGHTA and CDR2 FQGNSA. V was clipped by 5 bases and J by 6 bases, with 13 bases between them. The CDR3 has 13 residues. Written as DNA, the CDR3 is TGTGCCAGCAGCACTACGACGGAACATGGCTACACCTTC. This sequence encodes CASSTTTEHGYTF. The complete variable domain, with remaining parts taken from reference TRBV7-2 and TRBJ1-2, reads GAGVSQSPSNKVTEKGKDVELRCDPISGHTALYWYRQSLGQGLEFLIYFQGNSAPDKSGLPSDRFSAERTGGSVSTLTIQRTQQEDSAVYLCASSTTTEHGYTFGSGTRLTVV.

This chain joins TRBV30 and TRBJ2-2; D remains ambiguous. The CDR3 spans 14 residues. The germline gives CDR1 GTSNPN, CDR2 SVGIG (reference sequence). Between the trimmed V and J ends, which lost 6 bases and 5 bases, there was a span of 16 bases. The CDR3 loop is CACLPGLLTGELFF. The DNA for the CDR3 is TGTGCCTGTCTCCCGGGCCTATTAACCGGGGAGCTGTTTTTT.

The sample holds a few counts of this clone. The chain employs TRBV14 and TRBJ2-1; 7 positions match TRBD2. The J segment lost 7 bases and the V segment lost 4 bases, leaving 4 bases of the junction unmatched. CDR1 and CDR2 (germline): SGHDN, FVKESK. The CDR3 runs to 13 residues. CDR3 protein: CASSPGLMNEQFF. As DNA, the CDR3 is TGTGCCAGCAGCCCGGGACTAATGAATGAGCAGTTCTTC.

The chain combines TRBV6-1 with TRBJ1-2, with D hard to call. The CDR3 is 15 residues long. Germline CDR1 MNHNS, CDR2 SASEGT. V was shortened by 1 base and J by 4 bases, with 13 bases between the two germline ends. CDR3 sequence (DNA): TGTGCCAGCAGTGAAGAGTGGTGGGATCTCTATGGCTACACCTTC. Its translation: CASSEEWWDLYGYTF.

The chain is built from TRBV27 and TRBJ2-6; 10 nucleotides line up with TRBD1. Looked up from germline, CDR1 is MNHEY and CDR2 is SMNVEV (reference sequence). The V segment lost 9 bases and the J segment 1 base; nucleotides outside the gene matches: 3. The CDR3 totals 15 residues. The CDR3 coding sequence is TGTGCCAGTAGACAGGGGGCTTCTGGGGCCAACGTCCTGACTTTC. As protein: CASRQGASGANVLTF.

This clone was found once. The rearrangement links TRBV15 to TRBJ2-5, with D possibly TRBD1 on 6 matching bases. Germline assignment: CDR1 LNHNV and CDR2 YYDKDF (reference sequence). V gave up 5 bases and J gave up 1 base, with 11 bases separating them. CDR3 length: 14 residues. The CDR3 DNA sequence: TGTGCCACCAGCGGGGGCGCTCGCCAAGAGACCCAGTACTTC. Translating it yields CATSGGARQETQYF.

Here the CDR3 DNA reads TGTGCCAGCAGCTCAACGGGGACCAATGGCTACACCTTC. The encoded protein is CASSSTGTNGYTF. The chain carries TRBV2 and TRBJ1-2; the D gene is possibly TRBD1 (5 bases). The V gene lost 6 bases and the J gene lost 6 bases, with 14 bases spanning the gap. Germline lookup yields CDR1 SNHLY and CDR2 FYNNEI. This CDR3 region has 13 residues.

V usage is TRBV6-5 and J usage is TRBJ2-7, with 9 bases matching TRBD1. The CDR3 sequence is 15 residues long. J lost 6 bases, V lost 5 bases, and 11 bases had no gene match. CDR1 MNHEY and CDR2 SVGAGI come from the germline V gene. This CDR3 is CASSRNPDRGGEQYF. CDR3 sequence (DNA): TGTGCCAGCAGTCGTAACCCGGACAGGGGCGGCGAGCAGTACTTC.

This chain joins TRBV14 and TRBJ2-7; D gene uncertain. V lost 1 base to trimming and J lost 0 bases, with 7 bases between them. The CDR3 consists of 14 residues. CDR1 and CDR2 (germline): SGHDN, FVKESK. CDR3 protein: CASSQGYSSYEQYF. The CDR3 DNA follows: TGTGCCAGCAGCCAAGGCTATAGCTCCTACGAGCAGTACTTC.

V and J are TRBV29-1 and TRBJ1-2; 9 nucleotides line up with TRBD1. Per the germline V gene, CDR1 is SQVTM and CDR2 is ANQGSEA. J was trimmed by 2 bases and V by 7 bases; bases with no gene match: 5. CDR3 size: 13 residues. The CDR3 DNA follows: TGCAGCGCCTCGACAGGGGGGAACTATGGCTACACCTTC. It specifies CSASTGGNYGYTF.

The DNA for the CDR3 is TGTGCCATACGGACAGGGGATGGCTACACCTTC. Amino acid sequence: CAIRTGDGYTF. This chain connects TRBV19 to TRBJ1-2, with 9 bases matching TRBD1. This CDR3 comprises 11 residues. Germline-derived CDR1 and CDR2 are LNHDA and SQIVND (reference sequence). Unmatched junction bases numbered 3, after V lost 10 bases and J lost 6 bases.

CDR3 nucleotide sequence: TGTGCCAGCAGTGGGGACCACTATGGCTACACCTTC. Translating gives CASSGDHYGYTF. The chain combines TRBV25-1 with TRBJ1-2; weak D call: TRBD1 (5 bases). The CDR3 runs 12 residues. The germline V gene encodes CDR1 MGHDK and CDR2 SYGVNS. The V gene lost 4 bases and the J gene lost 3 bases, with 6 bases spanning the gap.

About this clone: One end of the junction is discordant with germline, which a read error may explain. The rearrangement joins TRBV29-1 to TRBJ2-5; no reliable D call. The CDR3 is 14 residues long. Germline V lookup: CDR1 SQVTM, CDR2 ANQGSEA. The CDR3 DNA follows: TGCAGCGTCGCTCTCGGCTCCGCAAAAGACACCCAGTACTTC. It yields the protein CSVALGSAKDTQYF.

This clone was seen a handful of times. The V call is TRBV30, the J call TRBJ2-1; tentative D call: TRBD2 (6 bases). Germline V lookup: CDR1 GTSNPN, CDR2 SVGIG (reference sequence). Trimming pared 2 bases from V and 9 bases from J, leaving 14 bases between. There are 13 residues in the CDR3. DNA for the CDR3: TGTGCCTGGAGTAACCGCGGGGCGGGTGAGCAGTTCTTC. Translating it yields CAWSNRGAGEQFF.

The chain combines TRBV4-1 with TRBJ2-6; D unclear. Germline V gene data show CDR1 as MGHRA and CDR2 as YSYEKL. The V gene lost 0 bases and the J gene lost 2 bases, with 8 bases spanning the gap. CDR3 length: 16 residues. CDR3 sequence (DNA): TGCGCCAGCAGCCAAGATGGGTTCCCTGGGGCCAACGTCCTGACTTTC. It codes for CASSQDGFPGANVLTF.

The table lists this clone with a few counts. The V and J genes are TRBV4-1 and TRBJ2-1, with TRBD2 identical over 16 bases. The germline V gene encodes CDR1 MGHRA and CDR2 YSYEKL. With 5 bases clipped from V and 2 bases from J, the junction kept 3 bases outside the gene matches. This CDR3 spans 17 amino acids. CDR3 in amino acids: CASSTGLAGGAYNEQFF. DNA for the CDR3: TGCGCCAGCAGCACGGGACTAGCGGGGGGGGCCTACAATGAGCAGTTCTTC.